These 13 T cell receptor beta chains came from one sample sequenced in a study of T-cell reconstitution after alpha-beta-depleted transplantation in children. Construction of the TCRbeta library involved unique molecular identifiers. Each CDR3 protein is one row after TCRdb ran MiXCR on the PCR reads. This table has some 100,000 distinct CDR3 sequences, roughly a sixth appearing once. The source was PBMCs, mostly from graft donor cells, collected 180 days after TCRalphabeta/CD19-depleted stem cell transplant. All receptors come from a male patient under 10 years old who had a stem cell transplant for acute lymphoblastic leukemia, so the T cells may come from the graft donor.

The chain couples TRBV7-2 to TRBJ2-5; 8 bases are shared with TRBD2. Trimming at V came to 5 bases and at J to 2 bases, leaving 7 bases not matched to a gene. The germline gives CDR1 SGHTA, CDR2 FQGNSA. The CDR3 is 15 amino acids. DNA for the CDR3: TGTGCCAGCAGCCCGACCCGACTAGCGCAAGAGACCCAGTACTTC. Translated: CASSPTRLAQETQYF.

This clonotype has just a few counts. This rearrangement joins TRBV6-5 to TRBJ2-7; the match to TRBD1 covers 9 bases. Germline CDR1 MNHEY, CDR2 SVGAGI. J was trimmed by 2 bases and V by 11 bases; bases with no gene match: 4. This CDR3 comprises 12 residues. The CDR3 is CAVNRGPYEQYF. CDR3 in DNA: TGTGCCGTAAACAGGGGGCCCTACGAGCAGTACTTC.

The rearrangement uses TRBV12-5 and TRBJ2-2; D is tentatively TRBD1 or TRBD2 (5 bases each). V lost 0 bases and J 1 base, leaving 12 bases between the germline ends. From germline, CDR1 is LGHNT and CDR2 FRNRAP. The CDR3 contains 17 residues. As DNA, the CDR3 is TGTGCTAGTGGTTTGGTCCTCGGTGGGGGGAACACCGGGGAGCTGTTTTTT. This codes for CASGLVLGGGNTGELFF.

This clonotype was recorded a few times. J is TRBJ2-7 and V is TRBV7-8, with D possibly matching TRBD1 (6 bases). The germline V and J ends were trimmed by 2 bases and 3 bases, with 11 bases remaining between them. The CDR3 runs 14 residues. Per the germline V gene, CDR1 is SGHVS and CDR2 is FQNEAQ. Written as DNA, the CDR3 is TGTGCCAGCAGCTTATGGGTCAGGGGCTACGAGCAGTACTTC. It translates to CASSLWVRGYEQYF.

This sequence joins TRBV4-1 and TRBJ2-3; 7 bases line up with TRBD1. After removal of 4 bases from V and 0 bases from J, the junction contained 4 bases not matched to a gene. This CDR3 is 15 amino acids long. CDR1 is MGHRA and CDR2 is YSYEKL in the germline V gene. The CDR3 DNA sequence: TGCGCCAGCAGCCTCGGACAGGCTAGCACAGATACGCAGTATTTT. Protein: CASSLGQASTDTQYF.

There are a few counts of this clonotype. The chain has TRBV6-5 and TRBJ2-5; D may be TRBD1 (6 bases). Looked up from germline, CDR1 is MNHEY and CDR2 is SVGAGI. The CDR3 loop spans 15 amino acids. The ends were cut back, 2 bases at V and 4 bases at J, with 14 bases in the middle. In DNA form, the CDR3 reads TGTGCCAGCAGTTACGGGGGCACGGGTAGAGAGACCCAGTACTTC. It translates to CASSYGGTGRETQYF.

This clonotype was seen only a few times. The chain joins TRBV7-2 to TRBJ2-5; unclear D gene. The V and J ends lost 1 base and 4 bases respectively, with 10 bases between them. The CDR3 loop spans 14 amino acids. The germline gives CDR1 SGHTA, CDR2 FQGNSA. The DNA for the CDR3 is TGTGCCAGCAGCTTAGTGATTTTAGGAGAGACCCAGTACTTC. Protein: CASSLVILGETQYF.

This clonotype occurred many times. The chain carries TRBV27 and TRBJ2-7, with 11 bases identical to TRBD2. V trimming: 1 base; J trimming: 0 bases; junction bases outside the gene matches: 8. This CDR3 is built from 18 residues. Germline CDR1 is MNHEY and CDR2 is SMNVEV (reference sequence). The CDR3 nucleotides are TGTGCCAGCAGTTTATTCTCTAGCGGGGGGCTTACCTCCTACGAGCAGTACTTC. Translated: CASSLFSSGGLTSYEQYF.

This clonotype was found a few times. The chain uses TRBV4-3 and TRBJ1-1, with no clear D. Looked up from germline, CDR1 is LGHNA and CDR2 is YSLEER. Trimming stripped 0 bases from V and 6 bases from J, with 11 bases between. The CDR3 has 14 amino acids. The CDR3 spells CASSQDIGTAEAFF. The CDR3 bases are TGCGCCAGCAGCCAAGATATTGGAACAGCTGAAGCTTTCTTT.

The chain has TRBV10-3 and TRBJ1-5, with 7 bases that match TRBD1. Germline assignment: CDR1 ENHRY and CDR2 SYGVKD. V shed 3 bases, J shed 6 bases, and the junction held 5 bases outside the gene matches. This CDR3 spans 14 amino acids. The CDR3 protein is CAISEKGGGQPQHF. The CDR3, as DNA: TGTGCCATCAGTGAAAAAGGGGGCGGTCAGCCCCAGCATTTT.

This clonotype was counted between two and nine times. The rearrangement links TRBV6-5 to TRBJ2-2, with a weak D call TRBD2 (6 bases). Germline V CDR1 and CDR2: MNHEY, SVGAGI. The CDR3 has 15 residues. Trimming pared 4 bases from V and 0 bases from J, leaving 9 bases between. This CDR3 reads CASSWGETNTGELFF. The CDR3 DNA reads as TGTGCCAGCAGTTGGGGGGAAACGAACACCGGGGAGCTGTTTTTT.

The chain recombines TRBV7-2 with TRBJ2-5; D gene unclear. The V and J ends lost 1 base and 7 bases respectively, with 10 bases between them. Germline V lookup: CDR1 SGHTA, CDR2 FQGNSA. The CDR3 has 13 amino acids. CDR3 region: CASSLGDEGTQYF. The CDR3 bases are TGTGCCAGCAGCTTAGGAGATGAAGGGACCCAGTACTTC.

V and J are TRBV5-6 and TRBJ2-5; 10 bases agree with TRBD1. The CDR3 is made up of 14 amino acids. Germline trimming cut 3 bases from V and 2 bases from J; bases unmatched to any gene: 1. Per germline, CDR1 SGHDT and CDR2 YYEEEE. CDR3 sequence reads: CASSWTGGQETQYF. The CDR3 DNA follows: TGTGCCAGCAGCTGGACAGGGGGACAAGAGACCCAGTACTTC.